Included here is one T cell receptor (beta chain) sequence, with context. The antigen remains undetermined. The sample is drawn from a study of shared clonotypes between healthy human individuals. For the study at large: A few men and a couple of women, aged 18 to 49, were donors. CD8 memory received one plate per donor, CD8 naive two, CD4 memory three and CD4 naive three. Findings and limits, study-wide: Clonotype sharing across several donors was observed for roughly 5% of naive CD4 clonotypes.

Sequencing used immunoSEQ multiplex PCR; TCRdb keeps in-frame clones, though not all of them. The table has 2 million to 2.5 million clones, approximately 93% seen once. The ends were cut back, 6 bases at V and 5 bases at J, with 19 bases in the middle. The CDR3 extends over 15 amino acids. The germline V gene has CDR1 LNHDA and CDR2 SQIVND (reference sequence). A split of CD4+ cells into CD45RA+ naive and CD45RA-negative memory subsets was performed. This clonotype was sampled from a young man in good health. Some clones in this sample may be carry-over from other donors' samples. This chain uses TRBV19 with TRBJ1-2, with unresolved D. The specimen was naive CD4+ T cells from PBMCs. Documented subset: CD45RA+ positively selected. The CDR3 reads CASSQDRPTGYGYTF. In nucleotides, the CDR3 is TGTGCCAGTAGCCAGGACCGCCCCACGGGGTATGGCTACACCTTC.